The 2 T cell receptor beta chains presented below share a single source sample, sequenced in a study of control samples from healthy donors and cancer patients. Clones were read by immunoSEQ multiplex PCR, and TCRdb kept only the in-frame ones, dropping some. The repertoire holds roughly 98,000 clones, roughly 93% seen once, with approximately 8% in the top ten. The sequenced sample consisted of blood. Every receptor here comes from a man aged 18 to 30 in good health.

V and J are TRBV7-9 and TRBJ1-1, with D hard to call. Germline V gene lookup returns CDR1 SEHNR and CDR2 FQNEAQ (reference sequence). Trimming stripped 10 bases from V and 3 bases from J, with 6 bases between. This CDR3 has 10 residues. The CDR3 sequence: CATFYTEAFF. The DNA of the CDR3 is TGTGCCACCTTTTACACTGAAGCTTTCTTT.

The V gene is TRBV27, the J gene TRBJ2-1, with D perhaps TRBD1 (6 bases). Germline V lookup: CDR1 MNHEY, CDR2 SMNVEV (reference sequence). The CDR3 runs 11 residues. V was cut by 6 bases and J by 8 bases, with 8 bases left in between. CDR3 DNA sequence: TGTGCCAGCAGCAGGGGAGATGAGCAGTTCTTC. Amino acids: CASSRGDEQFF.